This TCR beta chain comes out of a study of blood T cell repertoires in COVID-19. Overall study context: Samples came from the United States, Italy and Spain, spanning acute and convalescent COVID-19. Nucleic acid was either cDNA or gDNA, and it came from T cells, B-cell-depleted T cells, or PBMCs.

CDR1 and CDR2 from the germline V gene are SGHAT and FQNNGV. J was trimmed by 2 bases and V by 4 bases; bases with no gene match: 3. The CDR3 loop spans 15 amino acids. This clone came up a few times. Study processing details: Estimation of nucleated cell counts relied on the amplification of reference gene primers. Sequenced by immunoSEQ multiplex PCR; TCRdb stores in-frame clones only, minus some. The V and J calls and clone size are taken from that table; D and trimming were inferred from the DNA. The sample lists some 260,000 clones; around 90% were seen once. The chain is built from TRBV11-2 and TRBJ2-7, with 12 bases identical to TRBD1. This TCR was sampled from a human donor in a cohort sampled during active COVID-19. The sample was peripheral blood. The CDR3 bases are TGTGCCAGCAGCTCGGGGACAGGGGGCGCCTACGAGCAGTACTTC. Protein sequence: CASSSGTGGAYEQYF.